This TCR beta chain was captured in a study of long-term antiretroviral therapy in people with HIV. Overall study findings and caveats: ART-treated samples gained diversity yet remained below transplant donor controls. CDR3 lengths in HIV samples spanned a narrower range than controls. Clones expanded before ART dominated the repertoire at all time points.

The V end was cut by 2 bases, the J end by 4 bases, with 12 bases between. This CDR3 has 14 residues. Germline assignment: CDR1 SGHRS and CDR2 YFSETQ. Note on this clone: The antigen is not known.

The run of the v3.0 immunoSEQ assay was at survey level. Per-sample targets for sequencing were roughly 35,000-50,000 T-cell genomes. Only in-frame clones appear in the TCRdb table, and some are missing; sequencing was by immunoSEQ multiplex PCR. The sample holds around 13,000 clones; 75% to 85% are singletons and the top ten take roughly a sixth. The sequencing here drew on unsorted PBMCs, taken 3.4 years after starting antiretroviral therapy. The clonotype was recovered from a man in his forties with HIV. This chain joins TRBV5-1 and TRBJ1-1; D not resolved. CDR3 DNA: TGCGCCAGCAGCTTATCGCTGGGCGGCACTGAAGCTTTCTTT. As protein: CASSLSLGGTEAFF.